This TCR beta chain derives from a study of T cell changes during pregnancy in multiple sclerosis. CDR3 length: 15 amino acids. The V and J ends lost 0 bases and 0 bases respectively, with 7 bases between them. Germline CDR1 is SGDLS and CDR2 is YYNGEE. TCRdb's copy holds only in-frame clones and misses some; the assay was immunoSEQ multiplex PCR. The sample lists 30,000 to 35,000 clones; roughly 90% were seen once. This TCR derives from a female donor with multiple sclerosis, enrolled in a pregnancy study. This specimen consisted of CD8+ T cells from peripheral blood mononuclear cells, obtained after pregnancy. The gene calls are TRBV9 and TRBJ1-3; D is undetermined. The CDR3 nucleotides are TGTGCCAGCAGCGTAGGCGGCAACTCTGGAAACACCATATATTTT. Amino acid sequence: CASSVGGNSGNTIYF.